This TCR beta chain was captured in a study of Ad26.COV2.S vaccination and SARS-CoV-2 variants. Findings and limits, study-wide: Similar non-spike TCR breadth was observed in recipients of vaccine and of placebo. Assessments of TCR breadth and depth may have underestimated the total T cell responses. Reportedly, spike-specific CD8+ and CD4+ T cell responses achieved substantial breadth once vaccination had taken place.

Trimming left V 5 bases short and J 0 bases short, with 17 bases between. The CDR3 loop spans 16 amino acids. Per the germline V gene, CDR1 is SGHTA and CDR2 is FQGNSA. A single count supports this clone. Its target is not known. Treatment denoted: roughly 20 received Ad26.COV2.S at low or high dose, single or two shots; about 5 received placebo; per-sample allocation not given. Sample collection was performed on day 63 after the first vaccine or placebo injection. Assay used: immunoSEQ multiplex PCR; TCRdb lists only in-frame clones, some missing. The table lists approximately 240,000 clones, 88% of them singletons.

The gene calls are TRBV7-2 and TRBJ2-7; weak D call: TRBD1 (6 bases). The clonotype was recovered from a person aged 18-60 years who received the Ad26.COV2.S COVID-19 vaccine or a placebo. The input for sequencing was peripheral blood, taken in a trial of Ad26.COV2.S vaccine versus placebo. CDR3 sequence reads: CASSPGQLPISYEQYF. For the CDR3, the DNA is TGTGCCAGCAGCCCAGGACAGTTACCGATCTCCTACGAGCAGTACTTC.